The 18 T cell receptor beta chains presented below share a single source sample, sequenced in a study of identical twins. TCRdb re-called the 5' RACE reads with MiXCR, one entry per CDR3 protein. This sample carries approximately 600,000 distinct CDR3 sequences, 9.5% to 10% of them seen once, and the ten largest clones take roughly 3.2%. The sample was also reused in another study, on yellow fever vaccine responses in identical twins.

The sequenced sample consisted of PBMCs. These receptors all come from a woman under 30 in good health.

This chain connects TRBV2 to TRBJ2-3, with a weak D call TRBD1 (6 bases). In germline, CDR1 is SNHLY, CDR2 FYNNEI. V was clipped by 10 bases and J by 1 base, with 12 bases between them. This CDR3 region has 13 residues. The DNA of the CDR3 is TGTGCCACAGGGGCAGGGGGCACAGATACGCAGTATTTT. Amino acid sequence: CATGAGGTDTQYF.

CDR3: CASSFQNNEQFF. The CDR3 DNA sequence: TGTGCCAGCAGCTTCCAAAACAATGAGCAGTTCTTC. The chain uses TRBV7-3 and TRBJ2-1; no firm D call. V gave up 3 bases and J gave up 5 bases, with 5 bases separating them. The germline V gene encodes CDR1 SGHTA and CDR2 FQGTGA. CDR3 size: 12 residues. Full variable domain (remainder filled in from reference TRBV7-3 and TRBJ2-1): GAGVSQTPSNKVTEKGKYVELRCDPISGHTALYWYRQSLGQGPEFLIYFQGTGAADDSGLPNDRFFAVRPEGSVSTLKIQRTERGDSAVYLCASSFQNNEQFFGPGTRLTVL.

The table lists this clonotype with many counts. J is TRBJ1-2 and V is TRBV28; D is unclear. With 6 bases removed from V and 4 bases from J, the gap between germline ends came to 12 bases. CDR1 is MDHEN, CDR2 SYDVKM, per germline. CDR3 length equals 13 residues. For the CDR3, the DNA is TGTGCCAGCAGCTCGGAGGTGCGCTATGGCTACACCTTC. It translates to CASSSEVRYGYTF.

This clonotype was counted between two and nine times. This chain connects TRBV6-1 to TRBJ2-4; D possibly corresponds to TRBD2 (6 bases). Trimming pared 8 bases from V and 7 bases from J, leaving 18 bases between. The germline V gene has CDR1 MNHNS and CDR2 SASEGT. This CDR3 is built from 14 residues. CDR3 coding DNA: TGTGCCAGCCACACCGCGACTAGAGGGAACATTCAGTACTTC. As protein: CASHTATRGNIQYF.

This clonotype came up many times. V and J are TRBV6-1 and TRBJ2-1; TRBD2 matches at 9 bases. CDR3 length equals 16 residues. Looked up from germline, CDR1 is MNHNS and CDR2 is SASEGT. Unmatched junction bases numbered 5, after V lost 5 bases and J lost 0 bases. Written as DNA, the CDR3 is TGTGCCAGCAGTAGGGGGCGGGGGGGCTCCTACAATGAGCAGTTCTTC. Residues: CASSRGRGGSYNEQFF.

This clonotype was detected many times. The chain joins TRBV6-2 or TRBV6-3 to TRBJ2-7; 8 positions match TRBD1. After removal of 7 bases from V and 7 bases from J, the junction contained 9 bases not matched to a gene. Germline CDR1 and CDR2: MNHEY and SVGEGT. This CDR3 comprises 13 residues. This chain's CDR3 is CASTKRTGREQYF. The CDR3 bases are TGTGCCAGCACCAAGAGGACAGGGAGAGAGCAGTACTTC.

This clonotype has just a few counts. J is TRBJ1-2 and V is TRBV25-1; 7 bases are a match to TRBD1. J was trimmed by 4 bases and V by 2 bases; bases with no gene match: 7. The CDR3 runs to 15 residues. Germline V lookup: CDR1 MGHDK, CDR2 SYGVNS. The CDR3 bases are TGTGCCAGCAGTGAACCGACAGGGACCTTCTATGGCTACACCTTC. Protein sequence: CASSEPTGTFYGYTF.

There are many counts of this clonotype. The rearrangement links TRBV5-1 to TRBJ2-5; tentatively, D is TRBD2 (5 bases). Germline V gene lookup returns CDR1 SGHRS and CDR2 YFSETQ. The V and J ends lost 1 base and 1 base respectively, with 8 bases between them. The CDR3 is 14 amino acids. The CDR3 DNA reads as TGCGCCAGCAGCTTGAAAGCGGCCCAAGAGACCCAGTACTTC. Its protein is CASSLKAAQETQYF.

This clonotype was seen at least ten times. CDR3: CSAKVLSYNEQFF. The DNA of the CDR3 is TGCAGTGCCAAGGTGCTTTCCTACAATGAGCAGTTCTTC. V gene TRBV20-1 combines with J gene TRBJ2-1; D remains ambiguous. The V gene lost 6 bases and the J gene lost 1 base, with 10 bases spanning the gap. This CDR3 comprises 13 residues. CDR1 is DFQATT, CDR2 SNEGSKA, per germline (reference sequence).

This chain connects TRBV27 to TRBJ2-7; 7 nucleotides line up with TRBD2. J was trimmed by 1 base and V by 5 bases; bases with no gene match: 8. The CDR3 covers 15 residues. Germline CDR1 is MNHEY and CDR2 is SMNVEV (reference sequence). The CDR3 loop is CASSPQRDQSYEQYF. The CDR3 DNA follows: TGTGCCAGCAGTCCCCAGCGGGATCAGTCCTACGAGCAGTACTTC.

This clonotype was counted between two and nine times. The CDR3 loop is CASSPVPNSPLHF. The CDR3 DNA follows: TGTGCCAGCAGCCCGGTCCCTAATTCACCCCTCCACTTT. The chain has TRBV12-3 or TRBV12-4 and TRBJ1-6; D uncertain. The ends were cut back, 6 bases at V and 6 bases at J, with 9 bases in the middle. This CDR3 comprises 13 residues.

The chain links TRBV7-2 to TRBJ2-7, with TRBD2 identical over 7 bases. Germline V gene data show CDR1 as SGHTA and CDR2 as FQGNSA. V was clipped by 1 base and J by 3 bases; unmatched bases: 6. This CDR3 spans 15 amino acids. This chain's CDR3 is CASSLVGGSYYEQYF. In DNA form, the CDR3 reads TGTGCCAGCAGCTTAGTCGGCGGGAGCTACTACGAGCAGTACTTC.

The chain uses TRBV7-8 and TRBJ1-4; 7 bases map to TRBD1. The CDR3 is made up of 15 amino acids. CDR1 SGHVS and CDR2 FQNEAQ come from the germline V gene. V shed 6 bases, J shed 6 bases, and the junction held 10 bases outside the gene matches. For the CDR3, the DNA is TGTGCCAGCAGTCCCAGGGCAGGGGGGCATGAAAAACTGTTTTTT. It yields the protein CASSPRAGGHEKLFF.

The chain links TRBV7-2 to TRBJ2-7; 8 nucleotides line up with TRBD2. Germline CDR1 is SGHTA and CDR2 is FQGNSA. This CDR3 comprises 16 residues. With 1 base clipped from V and 6 bases from J, the junction kept 11 bases outside the gene matches. The CDR3 here is CASSLGTRGGLGEQYF. In nucleotides, the CDR3 is TGTGCCAGCAGCTTAGGGACCCGGGGGGGCCTGGGCGAGCAGTACTTC.

This clonotype was observed at least ten times. The chain carries TRBV6-5 and TRBJ2-7, with D perhaps matching TRBD1 or TRBD2 (5 bases each). There are 13 residues in the CDR3. Germline V gene sequence: CDR1 MNHEY, CDR2 SVGAGI. Trimming cost V 2 bases and J 2 bases, with 7 bases left between them. The CDR3 spells CASSYGGPYEQYF. The CDR3 DNA sequence: TGTGCCAGCAGTTACGGGGGTCCCTACGAGCAGTACTTC.

As to this clonotype: Being one base from a much bigger clone, this may be a read error. CDR3 region: CTSSLVGDTLAKNIQYF. The CDR3, as DNA: TGTACCAGCAGTTTAGTAGGGGACACGCTAGCCAAAAACATTCAGTACTTC. The genes are TRBV12-3 or TRBV12-4 and TRBJ2-4; D perhaps matches TRBD1 (6 bases). The CDR3 runs to 17 residues.

The chain couples TRBV29-1 to TRBJ2-5, with 7 bases identical to TRBD1. This CDR3 is built from 11 residues. The junction had 5 bases not matched to a gene; V was cut back by 8 bases and J by 5 bases. CDR1 and CDR2 from the germline V gene are SQVTM and ANQGSEA. CDR3 region: CSQGGWETQYF. Here the CDR3 DNA reads TGCAGCCAAGGGGGCTGGGAGACCCAGTACTTC.

This clonotype was detected only a few times. The chain uses TRBV4-3 and TRBJ2-7; D is uncertain. Trimming shortened V by 0 bases and J by 0 bases, and 9 bases separated the two germline ends. The CDR3 consists of 15 residues. CDR1 is LGHNA and CDR2 is YSLEER in the germline V gene. The chain's CDR3 is CASSQDADPSYEQYF. DNA of the CDR3: TGCGCCAGCAGCCAAGACGCAGACCCCTCCTACGAGCAGTACTTC.